This entry lists 24 T cell receptor beta chains sequenced from one sample in a study of shared T cell receptors in the human thymus. Libraries were prepared by immunoSEQ multiplex PCR; TCRdb keeps only in-frame clonotypes and omits some of them. The table lists under 850,000 clones, roughly 90% of them singletons. The same specimen was also included in a second study, on human thymus T cells.

Material for sequencing was thymocytes. The receptors stem from a boy in the first two years of life with a congenital heart defect.

The V and J genes are TRBV6-1 and TRBJ2-1; TRBD2 matches at 9 bases. Unmatched junction bases numbered 5, after V lost 1 base and J lost 7 bases. The CDR3 sequence is 15 residues long. The germline V gene encodes CDR1 MNHNS and CDR2 SASEGT. The CDR3 reads CASSEGTSVWNEQFF. CDR3 nucleotides: TGTGCCAGCAGTGAAGGGACTAGCGTGTGGAATGAGCAGTTCTTC.

The gene calls are TRBV25-1 and TRBJ2-1; D perhaps matches TRBD1 (5 bases). Germline V gene lookup returns CDR1 MGHDK and CDR2 SYGVNS. Trimming left V 1 base short and J 9 bases short, with 7 bases between. The CDR3 consists of 12 residues. In DNA form, the CDR3 reads TGTGCCAGCAGTGAATGGGGCCCTGAGCAGTTCTTC. The encoded protein is CASSEWGPEQFF.

The chain recombines TRBV29-1 with TRBJ2-4; D is possibly TRBD2 (6 bases). V was cut by 5 bases and J by 0 bases, with 20 bases left in between. The CDR3 sequence is 17 residues long. The germline gives CDR1 SQVTM, CDR2 ANQGSEA. This CDR3 reads CSVLAGTLQQAKNIQYF. CDR3 bases: TGCAGCGTTCTGGCGGGGACTCTCCAGCAAGCCAAAAACATTCAGTACTTC.

V gene TRBV2 combines with J gene TRBJ2-1, with 7 nucleotides matching TRBD2. Losses at the gene ends were 4 bases for V and 6 bases for J; bases not matched to a gene: 0. The CDR3 runs to 12 residues. CDR1 is SNHLY, CDR2 FYNNEI, per germline. The DNA for the CDR3 is TGTGCCAGCAGTGGACTAGCCAATGAGCAGTTCTTC. Translating it yields CASSGLANEQFF. Variable domain in full (rest from reference TRBV2 and TRBJ2-1): EPEVTQTPSHQVTQMGQEVILRCVPISNHLYFYWYRQILGQKVEFLVSFYNNEISEKSEIFDDQFSVERPDGSNFTLKIRSTKLEDSAMYFCASSGLANEQFFGPGTRLTVL.

The chain employs TRBV2 and TRBJ2-7; a possible D gene is TRBD2 (6 bases). Germline values: CDR1 SNHLY, CDR2 FYNNEI. The CDR3 consists of 12 residues. V lost 6 bases and J lost 4, with 10 bases in between. CDR3 bases: TGTGCCAGCAGGCCGGAGGGTTACGAGCAGTACTTC. This translates into CASRPEGYEQYF.

This clone has a single count. The V call is TRBV9, the J call TRBJ1-2; D is perhaps TRBD1 (5 bases). This CDR3 has 14 amino acids. V was clipped by 2 bases and J by 3 bases, with 11 bases between them. Germline V gene data show CDR1 as SGDLS and CDR2 as YYNGEE. The CDR3 sequence is CASSVLGEDYGYTF. The CDR3 DNA reads TGTGCCAGCAGCGTTCTAGGGGAGGACTATGGCTACACCTTC.

This clone appeared once. The V gene is TRBV11-2, the J gene TRBJ2-7; possibly TRBD2 for D (6 bases). The CDR3 sequence is 15 residues long. V was trimmed by 1 base and J by 3 bases, leaving 13 bases between them. Germline V gives CDR1 SGHAT, CDR2 FQNNGV. CDR3 in DNA: TGTGCCAGCAGCTTAGGGGCCCGGGGGAACTACGAGCAGTACTTC. As protein: CASSLGARGNYEQYF.

The chain is built from TRBV5-1 and TRBJ2-4; weak D call: TRBD2 (7 bases). Trimming took off 7 bases at V and 0 bases at J, with 17 bases between the two ends. This CDR3 has 16 residues. CDR1 SGHRS and CDR2 YFSETQ come from the germline V gene. The CDR3 here is CASPGGADLAKNIQYF. The CDR3, as DNA: TGCGCCAGCCCTGGGGGGGCGGACCTAGCCAAAAACATTCAGTACTTC.

The chain recombines TRBV20-1 with TRBJ2-3; D gene unclear. V lost 1 base, J lost 9 bases, and 8 bases lay in between. The CDR3 is 11 amino acids. The germline V gene encodes CDR1 DFQATT and CDR2 SNEGSKA (reference sequence). The CDR3 DNA is TGCAGTGCTAGAGGAGGATGGACGCAGTATTTT. Protein product: CSARGGWTQYF.

This sequence joins TRBV4-3 and TRBJ2-2, with 16 positions matching TRBD2. This CDR3 comprises 19 residues. Per the germline V gene, CDR1 is LGHNA and CDR2 is YSLEER. The V segment lost 2 bases and the J segment 4 bases; nucleotides outside the gene matches: 7. The CDR3 region has the DNA TGCGCCAGCAGCCAACCGGGACTAGCGGGAGGGCCGATCACCGGGGAGCTGTTTTTT. As protein: CASSQPGLAGGPITGELFF.

The table lists this clone with a count of one. The CDR3 sequence is CASRPRRGMRETQYF. In DNA form, the CDR3 reads TGTGCCAGCAGGCCGCGACGGGGGATGAGGGAGACCCAGTACTTC. This chain connects TRBV27 to TRBJ2-5; tentative D call: TRBD2 (6 bases). CDR3 size: 15 residues. Germline V gives CDR1 MNHEY, CDR2 SMNVEV (reference sequence). The ends were cut back, 6 bases at V and 5 bases at J, with 19 bases in the middle.

V usage is TRBV19 and J usage is TRBJ2-2; TRBD1 matches at 9 bases. This CDR3 comprises 18 residues. V dropped 3 bases and J dropped 0; count of bases not matched to a gene: 8. From germline, CDR1 is LNHDA and CDR2 SQIVND (reference sequence). The CDR3 is CASSMRDREDPNTGELFF. DNA for the CDR3: TGTGCCAGTAGTATGAGGGACAGGGAAGACCCGAACACCGGGGAGCTGTTTTTT.

The chain couples TRBV19 to TRBJ1-3; the D gene is possibly TRBD1 (5 bases). Germline values: CDR1 LNHDA, CDR2 SQIVND (reference sequence). V shed 6 bases and J shed 0 bases, with 15 bases lying between them. The CDR3 covers 16 residues. The chain's CDR3 is CASRTGHPNSGNTIYF. Written as DNA, the CDR3 is TGTGCCAGTAGGACCGGACACCCGAACTCTGGAAACACCATATATTTT.

This clone has a single count. The V call is TRBV4-1, the J call TRBJ1-1, with D possibly matching TRBD1 (5 bases). Between the trimmed V and J ends, which lost 1 base and 3 bases, there was a span of 27 bases. CDR1 MGHRA and CDR2 YSYEKL come from the germline V gene. The CDR3 is 20 residues long. The CDR3 DNA reads TGCGCCAGCAGCCAAGGCCGGACCTTACCTGCCCTAGGGGAGGACACTGAAGCTTTCTTT. Its translation: CASSQGRTLPALGEDTEAFF.

The chain joins TRBV5-4 to TRBJ2-2; D might be TRBD1 (5 bases). CDR1 SGHNT and CDR2 YYREEE come from the germline V gene (reference sequence). Between the trimmed V and J ends, which lost 0 bases and 3 bases, there was a span of 12 bases. CDR3 length equals 16 residues. CDR3 nucleotides: TGTGCCAGCAGCTTGGCCAGGGAAGAATACACCGGGGAGCTGTTTTTT. Protein sequence: CASSLAREEYTGELFF.

This rearrangement joins TRBV4-3 to TRBJ1-5, with 10 bases that match TRBD1. Trimming at V came to 0 bases and at J to 4 bases, leaving 12 bases not matched to a gene. Germline assignment: CDR1 LGHNA and CDR2 YSLEER. This CDR3 has 19 amino acids. CDR3 DNA: TGCGCCAGCAGCCAAGAATTGAGCCCGGACAGGGGGGGGAATCAGCCCCAGCATTTT. As protein: CASSQELSPDRGGNQPQHF.

CDR3 in amino acids: CASTYSGFRPYEQYF. The CDR3 nucleotides read TGCGCCAGCACCTACTCCGGGTTTCGGCCCTACGAGCAGTACTTC. This chain joins TRBV5-1 and TRBJ2-7; no reliable D call. The V end lost 6 bases, the J end lost 2 bases, and 18 bases lay between the germline ends. This CDR3 is built from 15 residues. Germline V gene lookup returns CDR1 SGHRS and CDR2 YFSETQ. The full variable domain, completed using reference TRBV5-1 and TRBJ2-7, is KAGVTQTPRYLIKTRGQQVTLSCSPISGHRSVSWYQQTPGQGLQFLFEYFSETQRNKGNFPGRFSGRQFSNSRSEMNVSTLELGDSALYLCASTYSGFRPYEQYFGPGTRLTVT.

This rearrangement joins TRBV7-9 to TRBJ2-7; 9 positions agree with TRBD2. CDR1 is SEHNR and CDR2 is FQNEAQ in the germline V gene (reference sequence). The CDR3 extends over 19 amino acids. The J segment lost 0 bases and the V segment lost 5 bases, leaving 17 bases of the junction unmatched. In DNA, the CDR3 is TGTGCCAGCAGCCTACGGACTCGAGCGGGGGGACAAAGCTCCTACGAGCAGTACTTC. This translates into CASSLRTRAGGQSSYEQYF. Combining the CDR3 with reference TRBV7-9 and TRBJ2-7 gives the whole variable domain DTGVSQNPRHKITKRGQNVTFRCDPISEHNRLYWYRQTLGQGPEFLTYFQNEAQLEKSRLLSDRFSAERPKGSFSTLEIQRTEQGDSAMYLCASSLRTRAGGQSSYEQYFGPGTRLTVT.

The chain recombines TRBV4-3 with TRBJ2-5; TRBD2 agrees at 9 bases. The trim removed 0 bases at V and 4 bases at J, leaving 12 bases unmatched. Germline CDR1 and CDR2: LGHNA and YSLEER. The CDR3 has 18 residues. The CDR3 is CASSQEIREGSGRETQYF. CDR3 nucleotide sequence: TGCGCCAGCAGCCAAGAGATAAGGGAAGGTAGCGGGAGAGAGACCCAGTACTTC.

The chain is built from TRBV5-1 and TRBJ2-7; possible D gene TRBD1, 5 bases. This CDR3 comprises 16 residues. The germline V gene encodes CDR1 SGHRS and CDR2 YFSETQ. The V gene lost 2 bases and the J gene lost 0 bases, with 15 bases spanning the gap. CDR3 DNA sequence: TGCGCCAGCAGCTTCAACTGCCGGACAAGCTCCTACGAGCAGTACTTC. It encodes CASSFNCRTSSYEQYF.

CDR3 in amino acids: CASSLARQATNEKLFF. CDR3 bases: TGTGCCAGCAGCTTAGCCCGACAGGCAACTAATGAAAAACTGTTTTTT. The rearrangement joins TRBV7-9 to TRBJ1-4; D is perhaps TRBD1 (6 bases). Germline V gives CDR1 SEHNR, CDR2 FQNEAQ (reference sequence). The V gene lost 0 bases and the J gene lost 0 bases, with 8 bases spanning the gap. The CDR3 is 16 amino acids.

CDR3: CASSFGIAGGAGELFF. DNA of the CDR3: TGCGCCAGCAGCTTTGGAATAGCGGGAGGGGCCGGGGAGCTGTTTTTT. The chain carries TRBV5-1 and TRBJ2-2, with 11 nucleotides matching TRBD2. The junction had 6 bases not matched to a gene; V was cut back by 2 bases and J by 6 bases. The CDR3 extends over 16 amino acids. Germline V CDR1 and CDR2: SGHRS, YFSETQ.

The V and J genes are TRBV6-1 and TRBJ2-3; 10 nucleotides line up with TRBD2. Germline CDR1 MNHNS, CDR2 SASEGT. The junction had 4 bases not matched to a gene; V was cut back by 2 bases and J by 5 bases. This CDR3 is 15 amino acids long. As DNA, the CDR3 is TGTGCCAGCAGTGAACCCCGACTAGCGGGAGATACGCAGTATTTT. It encodes CASSEPRLAGDTQYF.

This chain links TRBV18 with TRBJ1-1, with D tentatively TRBD1 (6 bases). Germline V gene sequence: CDR1 KGHSH, CDR2 LQKENI. The V end lost 0 bases, the J end lost 2 bases, and 13 bases lay between the germline ends. The CDR3 spans 16 residues. The CDR3 here is CASSPPSRDTNTEAFF. As DNA, the CDR3 is TGTGCCAGCTCACCACCGAGCCGGGACACTAACACTGAAGCTTTCTTT.